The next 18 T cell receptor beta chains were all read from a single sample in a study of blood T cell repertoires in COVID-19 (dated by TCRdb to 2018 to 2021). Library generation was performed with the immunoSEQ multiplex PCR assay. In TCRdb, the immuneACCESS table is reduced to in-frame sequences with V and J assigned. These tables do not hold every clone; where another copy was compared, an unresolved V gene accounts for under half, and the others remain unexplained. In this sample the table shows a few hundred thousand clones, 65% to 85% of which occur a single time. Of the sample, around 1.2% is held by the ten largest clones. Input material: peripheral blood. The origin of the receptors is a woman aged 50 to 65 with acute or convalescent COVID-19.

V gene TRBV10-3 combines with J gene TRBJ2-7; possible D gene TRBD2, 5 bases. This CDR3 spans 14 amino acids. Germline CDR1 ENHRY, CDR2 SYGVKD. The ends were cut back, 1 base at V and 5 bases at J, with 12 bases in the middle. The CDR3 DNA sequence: TGTGCCATCAGTGAGTTGAGGGATTTCGACGAGCAGTACTTC. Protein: CAISELRDFDEQYF.

CDR3 in amino acids: CASSFPTGGSSGNTIYF. The CDR3 DNA sequence: TGTGCCAGCAGCTTCCCCACCGGAGGCAGCTCTGGAAACACCATATATTTT. The chain recombines TRBV7-9 with TRBJ1-3; D ambiguous. V dropped 3 bases and J dropped 0 bases, with 15 bases sitting between them. The germline V gene has CDR1 SEHNR and CDR2 FQNEAQ (reference sequence). This CDR3 region has 17 residues.

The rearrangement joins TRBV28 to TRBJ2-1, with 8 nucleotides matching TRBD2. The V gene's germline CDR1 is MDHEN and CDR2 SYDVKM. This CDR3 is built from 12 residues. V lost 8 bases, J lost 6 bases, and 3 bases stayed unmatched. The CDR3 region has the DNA TGTGCCAGCGTAGCGGGGCTCAATGAGCAGTTCTTC. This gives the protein CASVAGLNEQFF.

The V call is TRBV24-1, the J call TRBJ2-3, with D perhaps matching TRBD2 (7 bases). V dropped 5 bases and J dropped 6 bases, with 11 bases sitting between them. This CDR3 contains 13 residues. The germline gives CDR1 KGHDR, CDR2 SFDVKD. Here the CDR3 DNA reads TGTGCCACCAGTGCGGGGGGCTGGGATACGCAGTATTTT. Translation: CATSAGGWDTQYF.

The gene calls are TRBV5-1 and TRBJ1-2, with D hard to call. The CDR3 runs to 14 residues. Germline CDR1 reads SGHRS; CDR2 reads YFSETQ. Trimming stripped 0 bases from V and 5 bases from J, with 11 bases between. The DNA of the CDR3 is TGCGCCAGCAGCTTGGGGACGCCGGGGTATGGCTACACCTTC. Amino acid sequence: CASSLGTPGYGYTF. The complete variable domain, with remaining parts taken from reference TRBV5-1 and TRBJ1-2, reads KAGVTQTPRYLIKTRGQQVTLSCSPISGHRSVSWYQQTPGQGLQFLFEYFSETQRNKGNFPGRFSGRQFSNSRSEMNVSTLELGDSALYLCASSLGTPGYGYTFGSGTRLTVV.

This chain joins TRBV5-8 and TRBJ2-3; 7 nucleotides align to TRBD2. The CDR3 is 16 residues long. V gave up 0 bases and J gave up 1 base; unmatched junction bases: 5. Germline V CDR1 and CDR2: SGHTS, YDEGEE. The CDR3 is CASSLASGGGTDTQYF. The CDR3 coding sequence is TGTGCCAGCAGCTTGGCGTCGGGGGGAGGCACAGATACGCAGTATTTT. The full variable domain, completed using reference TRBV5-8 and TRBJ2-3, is EAGVTQSPTHLIKTRGQQATLRCSPISGHTSVYWYQQALGLGLQFLLWYDEGEERNRGNFPPRFSGRQFPNYSSELNVNALELEDSALYLCASSLASGGGTDTQYFGPGTRLTVL.

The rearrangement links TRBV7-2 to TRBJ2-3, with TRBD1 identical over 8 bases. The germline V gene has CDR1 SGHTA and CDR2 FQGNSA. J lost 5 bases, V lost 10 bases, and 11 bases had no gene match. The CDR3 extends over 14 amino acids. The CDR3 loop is CANQGAGSGDTQYF. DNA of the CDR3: TGTGCCAACCAGGGGGCCGGTTCAGGAGATACGCAGTATTTT.

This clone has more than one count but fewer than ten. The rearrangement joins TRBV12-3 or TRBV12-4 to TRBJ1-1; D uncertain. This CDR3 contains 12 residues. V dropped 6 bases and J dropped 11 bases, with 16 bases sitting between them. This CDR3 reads CASRPEAPGAFF. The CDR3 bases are TGTGCCAGCAGACCCGAGGCCCCCGGGGCTTTCTTT.

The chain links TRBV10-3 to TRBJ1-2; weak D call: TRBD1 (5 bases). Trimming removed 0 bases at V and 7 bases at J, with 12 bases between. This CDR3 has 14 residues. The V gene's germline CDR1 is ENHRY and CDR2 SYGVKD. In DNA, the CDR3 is TGTGCCATCAGTGAGTCCGACAGCGTGAGTGGCTACACCTTC. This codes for CAISESDSVSGYTF.

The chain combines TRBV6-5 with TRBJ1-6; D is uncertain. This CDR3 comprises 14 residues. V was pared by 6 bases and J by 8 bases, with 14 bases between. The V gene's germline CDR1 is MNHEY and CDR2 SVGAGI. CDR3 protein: CASRQHELDSPLHF. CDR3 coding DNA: TGTGCCAGCAGACAACATGAATTGGATTCACCCCTCCACTTT.

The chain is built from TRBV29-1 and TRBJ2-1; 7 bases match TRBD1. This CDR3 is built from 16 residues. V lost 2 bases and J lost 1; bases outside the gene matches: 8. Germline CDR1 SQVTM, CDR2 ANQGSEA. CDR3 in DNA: TGCAGCGTTGAATTAGGGGACAGTTTTTCCTACAATGAGCAGTTCTTC. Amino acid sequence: CSVELGDSFSYNEQFF.

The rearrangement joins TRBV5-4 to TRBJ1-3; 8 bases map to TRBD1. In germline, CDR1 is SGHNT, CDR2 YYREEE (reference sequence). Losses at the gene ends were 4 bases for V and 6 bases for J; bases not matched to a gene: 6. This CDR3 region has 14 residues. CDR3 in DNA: TGTGCCAGCAGCCCGGGACAGGCGAAAAACACCATATATTTT. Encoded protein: CASSPGQAKNTIYF.

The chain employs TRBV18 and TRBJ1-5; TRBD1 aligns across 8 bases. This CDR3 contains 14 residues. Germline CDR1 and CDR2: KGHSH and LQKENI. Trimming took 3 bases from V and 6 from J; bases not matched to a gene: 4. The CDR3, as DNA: TGTGCCAGCTCACCGGACAGGGTCGGTCAGCCCCAGCATTTT. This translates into CASSPDRVGQPQHF.

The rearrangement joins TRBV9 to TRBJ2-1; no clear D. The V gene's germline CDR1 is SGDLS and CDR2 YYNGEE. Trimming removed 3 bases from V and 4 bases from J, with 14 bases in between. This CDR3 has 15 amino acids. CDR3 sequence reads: CASSAGSDLYNEQFF. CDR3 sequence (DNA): TGTGCCAGCAGCGCGGGTAGTGATTTATACAATGAGCAGTTCTTC.

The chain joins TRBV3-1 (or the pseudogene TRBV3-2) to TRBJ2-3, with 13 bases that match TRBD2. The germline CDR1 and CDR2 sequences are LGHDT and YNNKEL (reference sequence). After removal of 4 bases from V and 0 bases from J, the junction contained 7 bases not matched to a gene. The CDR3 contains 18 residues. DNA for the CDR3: TGTGCCAGCAGCCCCTGGACTAGCGGGGGCTCTAGCACAGATACGCAGTATTTT. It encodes CASSPWTSGGSSTDTQYF.

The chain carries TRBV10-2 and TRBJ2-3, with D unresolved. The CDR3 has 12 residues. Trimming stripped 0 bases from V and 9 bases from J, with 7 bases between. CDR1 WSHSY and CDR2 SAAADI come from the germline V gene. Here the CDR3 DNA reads TGCGCCAGCAGTGAGTCTATGAGAACGCAGTATTTT. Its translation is CASSESMRTQYF.

DNA for the CDR3: TGTGCCAGCTCACCATATACAGGCAAATACACCGGGGAGCTGTTTTTT. Protein: CASSPYTGKYTGELFF. V gene TRBV18 combines with J gene TRBJ2-2, with D perhaps matching TRBD1 (5 bases). The germline V gene has CDR1 KGHSH and CDR2 LQKENI. Trimming took 2 bases from V and 3 from J, leaving 13 bases between them. The CDR3 length is 16 residues. The whole variable domain, remainder taken from reference TRBV18 and TRBJ2-2, is NAGVMQNPRHLVRRRGQEARLRCSPMKGHSHVYWYRQLPEEGLKFMVYLQKENIIDESGMPKERFSAEFPKEGPSILRIQQVVRGDSAAYFCASSPYTGKYTGELFFGEGSRLTVL.

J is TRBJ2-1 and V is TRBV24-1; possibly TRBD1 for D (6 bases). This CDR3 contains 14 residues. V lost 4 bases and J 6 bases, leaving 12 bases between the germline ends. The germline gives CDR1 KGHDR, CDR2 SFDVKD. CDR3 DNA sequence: TGTGCCACCAGTGACCCCCGACAGGTCAATGAGCAGTTCTTC. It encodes CATSDPRQVNEQFF.